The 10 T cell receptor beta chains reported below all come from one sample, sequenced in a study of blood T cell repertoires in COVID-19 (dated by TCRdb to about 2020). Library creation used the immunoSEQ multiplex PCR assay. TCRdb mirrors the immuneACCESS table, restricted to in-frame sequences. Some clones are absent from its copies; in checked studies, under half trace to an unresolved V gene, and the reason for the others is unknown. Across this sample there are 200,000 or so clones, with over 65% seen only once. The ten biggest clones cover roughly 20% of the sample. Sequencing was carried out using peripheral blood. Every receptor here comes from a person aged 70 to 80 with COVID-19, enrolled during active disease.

DNA for the CDR3: TGTGCCAGCAGCTTAGGGACTCTTTCCTACGAGCAGTACTTC. It yields the protein CASSLGTLSYEQYF. The chain carries TRBV7-9 and TRBJ2-7; D possibly corresponds to TRBD2 (5 bases). The CDR3 covers 14 residues. CDR1 is SEHNR, CDR2 FQNEAQ, per germline (reference sequence). Trimming stripped 1 base from V and 1 base from J, with 8 bases between.

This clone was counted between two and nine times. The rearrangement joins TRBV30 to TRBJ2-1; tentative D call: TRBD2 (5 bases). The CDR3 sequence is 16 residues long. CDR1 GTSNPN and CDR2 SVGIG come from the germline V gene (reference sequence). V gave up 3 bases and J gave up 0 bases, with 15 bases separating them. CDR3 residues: CAWRDFQRSSYNEQFF. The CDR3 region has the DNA TGTGCCTGGAGAGATTTTCAGCGGAGCTCCTACAATGAGCAGTTCTTC.

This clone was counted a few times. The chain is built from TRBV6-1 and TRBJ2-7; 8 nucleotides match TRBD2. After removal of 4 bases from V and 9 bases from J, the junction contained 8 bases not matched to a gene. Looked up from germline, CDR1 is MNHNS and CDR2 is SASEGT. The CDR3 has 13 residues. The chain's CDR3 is CASSVKREHGQYF. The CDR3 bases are TGTGCCAGCAGTGTGAAGCGGGAGCATGGGCAGTACTTC.

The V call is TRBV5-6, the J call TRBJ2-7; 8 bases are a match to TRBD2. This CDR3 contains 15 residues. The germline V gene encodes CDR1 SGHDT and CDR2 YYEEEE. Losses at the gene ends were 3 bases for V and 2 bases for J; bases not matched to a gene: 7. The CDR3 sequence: CASSSPGGGPYEQYF. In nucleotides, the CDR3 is TGTGCCAGCAGCTCCCCCGGGGGGGGCCCCTACGAGCAGTACTTC.

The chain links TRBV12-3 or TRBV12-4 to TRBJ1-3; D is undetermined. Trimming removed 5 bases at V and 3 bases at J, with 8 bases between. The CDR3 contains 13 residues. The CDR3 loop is CASSVLIGNTIYF. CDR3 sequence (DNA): TGTGCCAGCAGTGTCCTAATTGGAAACACCATATATTTT.

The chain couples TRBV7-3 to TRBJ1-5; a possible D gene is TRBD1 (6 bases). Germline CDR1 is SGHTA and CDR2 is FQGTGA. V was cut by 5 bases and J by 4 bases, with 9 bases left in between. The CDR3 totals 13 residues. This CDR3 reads CASSLDRNQPQHF. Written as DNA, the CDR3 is TGTGCCAGCAGCCTGGACAGAAATCAGCCCCAGCATTTT.

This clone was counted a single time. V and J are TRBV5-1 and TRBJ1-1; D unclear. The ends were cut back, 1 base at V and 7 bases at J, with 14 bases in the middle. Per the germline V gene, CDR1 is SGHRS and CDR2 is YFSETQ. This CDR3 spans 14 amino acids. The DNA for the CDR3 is TGCGCCAGCAGCTTGATGCCCGGGGAAATTGAAGCTTTCTTT. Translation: CASSLMPGEIEAFF.

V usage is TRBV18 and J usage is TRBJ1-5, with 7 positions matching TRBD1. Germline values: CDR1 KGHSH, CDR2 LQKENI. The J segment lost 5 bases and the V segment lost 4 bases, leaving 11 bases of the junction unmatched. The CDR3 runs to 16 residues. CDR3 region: CASSLGTAQRHQPQHF. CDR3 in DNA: TGTGCCAGCTCACTAGGGACAGCCCAGAGACATCAGCCCCAGCATTTT.

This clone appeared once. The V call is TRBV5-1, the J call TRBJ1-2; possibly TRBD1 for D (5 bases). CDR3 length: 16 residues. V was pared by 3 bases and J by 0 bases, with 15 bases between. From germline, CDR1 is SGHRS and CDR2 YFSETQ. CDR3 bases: TGCGCCAGCAGCTCGGGGGAGGGGATTACTAACTATGGCTACACCTTC. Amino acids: CASSSGEGITNYGYTF.

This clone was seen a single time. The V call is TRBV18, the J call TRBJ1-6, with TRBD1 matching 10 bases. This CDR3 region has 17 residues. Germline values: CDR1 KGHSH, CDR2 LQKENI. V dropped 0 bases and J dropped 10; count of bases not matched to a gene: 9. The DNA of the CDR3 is TGTGCCAGCTCACCACCCATGACAGGGGGCAGGAGGTCACCCCTCCACTTT. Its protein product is CASSPPMTGGRRSPLHF.